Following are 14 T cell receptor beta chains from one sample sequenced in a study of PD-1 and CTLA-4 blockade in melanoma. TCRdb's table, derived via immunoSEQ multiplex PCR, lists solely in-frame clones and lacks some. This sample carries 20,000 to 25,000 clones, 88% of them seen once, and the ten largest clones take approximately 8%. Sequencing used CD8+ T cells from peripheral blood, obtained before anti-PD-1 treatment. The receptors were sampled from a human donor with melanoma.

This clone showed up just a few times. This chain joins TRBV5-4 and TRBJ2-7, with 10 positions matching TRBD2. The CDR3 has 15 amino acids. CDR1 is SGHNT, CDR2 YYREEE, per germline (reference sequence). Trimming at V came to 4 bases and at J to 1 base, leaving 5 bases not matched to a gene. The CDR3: CASSSGLADSYEQYF. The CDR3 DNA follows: TGTGCCAGCAGCAGCGGACTAGCGGATTCCTACGAGCAGTACTTC.

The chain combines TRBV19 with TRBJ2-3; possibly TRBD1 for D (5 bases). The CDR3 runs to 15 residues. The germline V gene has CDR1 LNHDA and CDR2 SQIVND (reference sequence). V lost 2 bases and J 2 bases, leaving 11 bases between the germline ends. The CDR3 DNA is TGTGCCAGTAGTATATACGCAGGGTACACAGATACGCAGTATTTT. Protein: CASSIYAGYTDTQYF.

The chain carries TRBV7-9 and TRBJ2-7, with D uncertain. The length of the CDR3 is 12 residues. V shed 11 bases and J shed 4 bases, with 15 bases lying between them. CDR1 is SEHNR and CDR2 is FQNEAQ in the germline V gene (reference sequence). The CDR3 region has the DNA TGTGCCGTCAAAGGCCACCTTTACGAGCAGTACTTC. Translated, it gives CAVKGHLYEQYF.

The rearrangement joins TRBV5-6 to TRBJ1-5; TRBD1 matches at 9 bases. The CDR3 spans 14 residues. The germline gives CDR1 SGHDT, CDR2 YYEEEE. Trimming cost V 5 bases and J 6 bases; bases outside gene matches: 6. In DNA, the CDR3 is TGTGCCAGCAGTCCGGGACAGGGTGGTCAGCCCCAGCATTTT. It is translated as CASSPGQGGQPQHF.

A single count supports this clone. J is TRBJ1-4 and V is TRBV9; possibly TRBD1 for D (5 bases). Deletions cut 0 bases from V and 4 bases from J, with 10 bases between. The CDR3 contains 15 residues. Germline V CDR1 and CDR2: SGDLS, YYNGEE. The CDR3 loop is CASSVEQGGNEKLFF. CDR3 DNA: TGTGCCAGCAGCGTAGAGCAGGGCGGTAATGAAAAACTGTTTTTT.

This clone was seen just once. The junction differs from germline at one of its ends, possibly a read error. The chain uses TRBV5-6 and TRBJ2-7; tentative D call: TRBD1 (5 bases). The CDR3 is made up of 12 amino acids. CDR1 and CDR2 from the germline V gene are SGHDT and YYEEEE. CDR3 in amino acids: CASSLEGYQQYF. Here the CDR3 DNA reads TGTGCCAGCAGCTTGGAGGGGTACCAGCAGTATTTC.

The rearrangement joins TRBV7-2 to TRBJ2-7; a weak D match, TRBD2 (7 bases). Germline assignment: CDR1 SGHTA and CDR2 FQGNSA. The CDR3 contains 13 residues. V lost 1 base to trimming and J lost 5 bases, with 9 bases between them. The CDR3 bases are TGTGCCAGCAGCTTAGTAGGGGGGGACGAGCAGTACTTC. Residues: CASSLVGGDEQYF.

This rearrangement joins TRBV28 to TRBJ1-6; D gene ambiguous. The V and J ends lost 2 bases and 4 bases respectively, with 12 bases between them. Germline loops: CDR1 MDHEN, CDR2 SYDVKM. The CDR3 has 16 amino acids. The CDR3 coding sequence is TGTGCCAGCAGTTTAGATCATTCGGTTTATAATTCACCCCTCCACTTT. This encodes CASSLDHSVYNSPLHF.

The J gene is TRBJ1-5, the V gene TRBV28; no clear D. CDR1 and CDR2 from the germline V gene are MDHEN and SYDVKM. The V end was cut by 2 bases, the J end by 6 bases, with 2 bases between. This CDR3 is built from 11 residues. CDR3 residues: CASSLSQPQHF. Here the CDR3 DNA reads TGTGCCAGCAGTTTAAGTCAGCCCCAGCATTTT.

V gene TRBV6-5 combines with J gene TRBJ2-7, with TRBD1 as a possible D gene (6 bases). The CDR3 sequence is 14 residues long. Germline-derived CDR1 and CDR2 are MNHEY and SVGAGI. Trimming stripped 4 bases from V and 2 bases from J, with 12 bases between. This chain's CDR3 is CASSSARDTYEQYF. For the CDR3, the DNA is TGTGCCAGCAGTTCGGCTCGGGACACCTACGAGCAGTACTTC.

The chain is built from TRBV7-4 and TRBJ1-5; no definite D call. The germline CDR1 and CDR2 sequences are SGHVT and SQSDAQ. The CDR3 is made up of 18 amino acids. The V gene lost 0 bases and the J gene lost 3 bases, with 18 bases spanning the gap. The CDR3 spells CASSLACYSPQTNQPQHF. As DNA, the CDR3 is TGTGCCAGCAGCTTAGCGTGTTATAGTCCTCAGACCAATCAGCCCCAGCATTTT. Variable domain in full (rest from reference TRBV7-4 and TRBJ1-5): GAGVSQSPRYKVAKRGRDVALRCDSISGHVTLYWYRQTLGQGSEVLTYSQSDAQRDKSGRPSGRFSAERPERSVSTLKIQRTEQGDSAVYLCASSLACYSPQTNQPQHFGDGTRLSIL.

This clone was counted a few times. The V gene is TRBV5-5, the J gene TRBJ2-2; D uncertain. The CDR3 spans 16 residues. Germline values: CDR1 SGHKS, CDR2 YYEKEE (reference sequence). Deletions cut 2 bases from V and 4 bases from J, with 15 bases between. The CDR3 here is CASSFLQAVSTGELFF. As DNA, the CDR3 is TGTGCCAGCAGCTTTCTGCAAGCAGTCTCCACCGGGGAGCTGTTTTTT.

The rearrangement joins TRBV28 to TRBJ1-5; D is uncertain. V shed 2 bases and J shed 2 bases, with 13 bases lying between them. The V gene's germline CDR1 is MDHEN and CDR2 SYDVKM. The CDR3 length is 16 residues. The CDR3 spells CASSLPESGGNQPQHF. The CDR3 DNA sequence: TGTGCCAGCAGTTTACCCGAGAGTGGAGGCAATCAGCCCCAGCATTTT. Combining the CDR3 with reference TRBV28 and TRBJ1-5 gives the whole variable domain DVKVTQSSRYLVKRTGEKVFLECVQDMDHENMFWYRQDPGLGLRLIYFSYDVKMKEKGDIPEGYSVSREKKERFSLILESASTNQTSMYLCASSLPESGGNQPQHFGDGTRLSIL.

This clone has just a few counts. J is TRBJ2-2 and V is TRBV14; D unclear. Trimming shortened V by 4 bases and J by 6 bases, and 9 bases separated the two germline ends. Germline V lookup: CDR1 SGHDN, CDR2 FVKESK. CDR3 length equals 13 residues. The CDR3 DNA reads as TGTGCCAGCAGCCTATATCGCCCCGGGGAGCTGTTTTTT. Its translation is CASSLYRPGELFF. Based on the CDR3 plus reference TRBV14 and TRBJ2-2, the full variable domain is EAGVTQFPSHSVIEKGQTVTLRCDPISGHDNLYWYRRVMGKEIKFLLHFVKESKQDESGMPNNRFLAERTGGTYSTLKVQPAELEDSGVYFCASSLYRPGELFFGEGSRLTVL.